A single sample gave rise to the 22 T cell receptor beta chains below, sequenced in a study of cytomegalovirus exposure and HLA in healthy donors. The PCR made use of 60 Vbeta and 13 Jbeta primers. Using immunoSEQ multiplex PCR, the repertoire was profiled, and TCRdb retains in-frame clones only, with some absent. Here the sample spans tens of thousands of clones, 65% to 85% being singletons. Sequencing was carried out using PBMCs. The source is a young man in good health and CMV-seronegative.

The DNA for the CDR3 is TGTGCCAGCAGTCCTGGACAGGGCCGAGGAGGCTACACCTTC. Its translation: CASSPGQGRGGYTF. This chain links TRBV6-5 with TRBJ1-2; 8 bases are shared with TRBD1. CDR3 length: 14 amino acids. The junction had 10 bases not matched to a gene; V was cut back by 5 bases and J by 8 bases. CDR1 and CDR2 (germline): MNHEY, SVGAGI.

The DNA of the CDR3 is TGCAGCGCCGGACAGGAAACAACTAATGAAAAACTGTTTTTT. This translates into CSAGQETTNEKLFF. The genes are TRBV29-1 and TRBJ1-4; TRBD1 matches 7 bases. Germline CDR1 reads SQVTM; CDR2 reads ANQGSEA. This CDR3 is built from 14 residues. Unmatched junction bases numbered 5, after V lost 7 bases and J lost 0 bases.

This clone was observed a handful of times. CDR3 region: CASSPRPGPYEQYV. The CDR3 nucleotides are TGTGCCAGCAGCCCGAGACCGGGTCCCTACGAGCAGTACGTC. This rearrangement joins TRBV11-2 to TRBJ2-7, with D uncertain. Germline V CDR1 and CDR2: SGHAT, FQNNGV. This CDR3 region has 14 residues. Trimming shortened V by 5 bases and J by 2 bases, and 13 bases separated the two germline ends.

The chain links TRBV21-1 to TRBJ1-2. TRBV21-1 is termed a pseudogene. The CDR3 runs to 10 residues. CDR3 sequence: CASSKVGGTF. CDR3 nucleotides: TGTGCCAGCAGCAAAGTTGGAGGCACCTTC.

The V gene is TRBV30, the J gene TRBJ1-3; TRBD1 is a possible D gene (6 bases). The CDR3 consists of 15 residues. The germline CDR1 and CDR2 sequences are GTSNPN and SVGIG (reference sequence). The V end lost 0 bases, the J end lost 6 bases, and 15 bases lay between the germline ends. The CDR3 DNA reads as TGTGCCTGGAGTGTACCTCTGGGGGCCCTAAACACCATATATTTT. Translation: CAWSVPLGALNTIYF.

This clone was seen a single time. The rearrangement joins TRBV27 to TRBJ2-2, with 9 bases fitting TRBD1. The CDR3 sequence is 15 residues long. The V gene's germline CDR1 is MNHEY and CDR2 SMNVEV (reference sequence). The trim removed 7 bases at V and 8 bases at J, leaving 11 bases unmatched. CDR3 nucleotides: TGTGCCAGCAACAAGAGGGGGACAGGGTCAGGGGAGCTGTTTTTT. Translating gives CASNKRGTGSGELFF.

The chain joins TRBV28 to TRBJ2-5, with D tentatively TRBD1 (6 bases). The germline gives CDR1 MDHEN, CDR2 SYDVKM. The CDR3 spans 14 residues. V shed 6 bases and J shed 2 bases, with 13 bases lying between them. CDR3 protein: CASRSPTGQETQYF. In DNA form, the CDR3 reads TGTGCCAGCAGATCCCCGACAGGTCAAGAGACCCAGTACTTC.

The chain is built from TRBV29-1 and TRBJ2-5; 8 nucleotides match TRBD1. Germline V gene lookup returns CDR1 SQVTM and CDR2 ANQGSEA. CDR3 length: 14 amino acids. With 7 bases clipped from V and 5 bases from J, the junction kept 12 bases outside the gene matches. CDR3 amino acids: CSAFPDRQGETQYF. DNA of the CDR3: TGCAGCGCATTCCCCGACAGACAGGGGGAGACCCAGTACTTC.

The chain joins TRBV10-2 to TRBJ1-1; 7 positions agree with TRBD1. V lost 8 bases to trimming and J lost 1 base; unmatched junction nucleotides: 13. This CDR3 comprises 16 residues. From germline, CDR1 is WSHSY and CDR2 SAAADI. The CDR3 DNA sequence: TGCGCCAGCGGTGGGCGACCGGGACAGCCGAACACTGAAGCTTTCTTT. The encoded protein is CASGGRPGQPNTEAFF.

The chain joins TRBV10-1 to TRBJ2-1; D perhaps matches TRBD2 (7 bases). CDR1 is WNHNN and CDR2 is SYGVQD in the germline V gene (reference sequence). This CDR3 is 17 amino acids long. The V end lost 6 bases, the J end lost 10 bases, and 28 bases lay between the germline ends. CDR3 sequence reads: CASSSGGLADLVGEQFF. The CDR3 DNA sequence: TGCGCCAGCAGCTCCGGGGGGCTAGCGGACTTAGTTGGGGAGCAGTTCTTC.

This chain connects TRBV27 to TRBJ2-2; D is ambiguous. Trimming stripped 3 bases from V and 5 bases from J, with 4 bases between. The V gene's germline CDR1 is MNHEY and CDR2 SMNVEV (reference sequence). The CDR3 contains 12 residues. CDR3: CASSFETGELFF. CDR3 DNA: TGTGCCAGCAGTTTTGAGACCGGGGAGCTGTTTTTT.

The chain uses TRBV6-6 and TRBJ2-2; 8 bases agree with TRBD1. The CDR3 runs to 13 residues. V trimming: 4 bases; J trimming: 13 bases; junction bases outside the gene matches: 8. The germline gives CDR1 MNHNY, CDR2 SVGAGI (reference sequence). The CDR3 region has the DNA TGTGCCAGCAGTTCGGACAGGGTTTCGTCGCTGTTTTTT. This encodes CASSSDRVSSLFF.

V gene TRBV30 combines with J gene TRBJ1-1; a possible D gene is TRBD1 (5 bases). Germline loops: CDR1 GTSNPN, CDR2 SVGIG (reference sequence). The CDR3 contains 16 residues. Trimming removed 2 bases from V and 0 bases from J, with 16 bases in between. CDR3 sequence: CAWSPPLGQLNTEAFF. DNA of the CDR3: TGTGCCTGGAGTCCCCCGTTGGGGCAGTTGAACACTGAAGCTTTCTTT.

As regards this clone: Here the CDR3 omits its conserved ending phenylalanine or tryptophan, so a read error is the likely source. This rearrangement joins TRBV30 to TRBJ1-4; D is unresolved. CDR3 size: 11 residues. Trimming stripped 0 bases from V and 13 bases from J, with 9 bases between. Germline assignment: CDR1 GTSNPN and CDR2 SVGIG (reference sequence). The CDR3, as DNA: TGTGCCTGGAGTGTACTGGAGGGACTGTTTGTT. The encoded protein is CAWSVLEGLFV.

This chain links TRBV6-5 with TRBJ1-1; the D gene is possibly TRBD1 (5 bases). Germline-derived CDR1 and CDR2 are MNHEY and SVGAGI. The germline V and J ends were trimmed by 2 bases and 1 base, with 8 bases remaining between them. The CDR3 spans 14 residues. CDR3 region: CASSYIQGNTEAFF. CDR3 DNA sequence: TGTGCCAGCAGTTACATTCAGGGGAACACTGAAGCTTTCTTT.

The chain links TRBV6-1 to TRBJ2-7; perhaps TRBD2 as D (6 bases). Trimming shortened V by 4 bases and J by 1 base, and 14 bases separated the two germline ends. Germline V gene lookup returns CDR1 MNHNS and CDR2 SASEGT. The CDR3 covers 15 residues. The CDR3, as DNA: TGTGCCAGCAGTGGGGTTCGTGGAGGGTCCTACGAGCAGTACTTC. Translation: CASSGVRGGSYEQYF.

The chain combines TRBV6-6 with TRBJ1-3; D not resolved. V lost 4 bases and J lost 0, with 13 bases in between. The V gene's germline CDR1 is MNHNY and CDR2 SVGAGI (reference sequence). This CDR3 comprises 16 residues. The CDR3 loop reads CASSFSGPNSGNTIYF. For the CDR3, the DNA is TGTGCCAGCAGTTTCTCTGGGCCGAACTCTGGAAACACCATATATTTT.

A single count supports this clone. The rearrangement joins TRBV25-1 to TRBJ2-4, with D possibly matching TRBD1 (5 bases). Trimming shortened V by 8 bases and J by 0 bases, and 14 bases separated the two germline ends. The CDR3 consists of 15 residues. CDR1 is MGHDK, CDR2 SYGVNS, per germline. CDR3 nucleotides: TGTGCCAGCCGGACAAGTAGCCTAGCCAAAAACATTCAGTACTTC. Translated, it gives CASRTSSLAKNIQYF. The full variable domain, rest sourced from reference TRBV25-1 and TRBJ2-4, is EADIYQTPRYLVIGTGKKITLECSQTMGHDKMYWYQQDPGMELHLIHYSYGVNSTEKGDLSSESTVSRIRTEHFPLTLESARPSHTSQYLCASRTSSLAKNIQYFGAGTRLSVL.

This clone was picked up a small number of times. The J gene is TRBJ2-6, the V gene TRBV6-5, with D hard to call. The CDR3 spans 13 residues. V lost 6 bases to trimming and J lost 0 bases, with 3 bases between them. Germline lookup yields CDR1 MNHEY and CDR2 SVGAGI. The CDR3 DNA reads as TGTGCCAGCAGCAACTCTGGGGCCAACGTCCTGACTTTC. It translates to CASSNSGANVLTF.

This clone was seen a single time. The genes are TRBV14 and TRBJ2-1; tentatively, D is TRBD2 (5 bases). Looked up from germline, CDR1 is SGHDN and CDR2 is FVKESK. Trimming left V 0 bases short and J 15 bases short, with 15 bases between. The CDR3 totals 13 residues. The CDR3 nucleotides read TGTGCCAGCAGCCAAGATCTGGACGGGATAGGGTTCTTC. Its translation: CASSQDLDGIGFF.

With regard to this clone: An end of the junction differs from the germline gene, which may be a read error. The rearrangement links TRBV7-7 to TRBJ2-1; TRBD2 agrees at 12 bases. CDR1 and CDR2 from the germline V gene are SSHAT and FNYEAQ (reference sequence). The length of the CDR3 is 16 residues. Here the CDR3 reads CASSDILAGGSNEQFF. CDR3 nucleotide sequence: TGTGCTAGCAGCGATATTCTAGCGGGAGGGAGCAATGAGCAGTTCTTC. Combining the CDR3 with reference TRBV7-7 and TRBJ2-1 gives the whole variable domain GAGVSQSPRYKVTKRGQDVTLRCDPISSHATLYWYQQALGQGPEFLTYFNYEAQPDKSGLPSDRFSAERPEGSISTLTIQRTEQRDSAMYRCASSDILAGGSNEQFFGPGTRLTVL.

J is TRBJ1-5 and V is TRBV19; D unresolved. The length of the CDR3 is 16 residues. Deletions cut 5 bases from V and 7 bases from J, with 21 bases between. Germline CDR1 is LNHDA and CDR2 is SQIVND (reference sequence). The CDR3 is CASSFFPGGPLQPQHF. The CDR3 DNA reads TGTGCCAGTAGTTTCTTCCCGGGAGGGCCCTTACAGCCCCAGCATTTT. The variable domain in full, with the rest retrieved from reference TRBV19 and TRBJ1-5, is DGGITQSPKYLFRKEGQNVTLSCEQNLNHDAMYWYRQDPGQGLRLIYYSQIVNDFQKGDIAEGYSVSREKKESFPLTVTSAQKNPTAFYLCASSFFPGGPLQPQHFGDGTRLSIL.